Sequencing of this TCR beta chain was carried out in a study of T cell responses to AZD1222 COVID-19 vaccine. Study outcomes and limitations: Epitopes outside B.1.351 and B.1.1.7 mutated regions reportedly drew nearly half of spike TCRs. The breadth and depth of Spike-specific TCRs increased once two AZD1222 doses had been given.

This clone was seen a single time. The antigen is not known. Only in-frame clones appear in the TCRdb table, and some are missing; sequencing was by immunoSEQ multiplex PCR. The sample holds 120,000 or so clones, around 89% seen once. Sequencing used peripheral blood, obtained on day 0 of MenACWY control vaccination. This receptor was identified in an adult in good health.

This CDR3 is CASSLGGTSVRGNEQFF. The CDR3 region has the DNA TGTGCCAGCAGCTTAGGGGGGACTAGCGTCAGAGGTAATGAGCAGTTCTTC. The rearrangement links TRBV7-6 to TRBJ2-1; TRBD2 aligns across 10 bases. V was clipped by 1 base and J by 7 bases; unmatched bases: 10. The CDR3 runs 17 residues. Germline-derived CDR1 and CDR2 are SGHVS and FNYEAQ.